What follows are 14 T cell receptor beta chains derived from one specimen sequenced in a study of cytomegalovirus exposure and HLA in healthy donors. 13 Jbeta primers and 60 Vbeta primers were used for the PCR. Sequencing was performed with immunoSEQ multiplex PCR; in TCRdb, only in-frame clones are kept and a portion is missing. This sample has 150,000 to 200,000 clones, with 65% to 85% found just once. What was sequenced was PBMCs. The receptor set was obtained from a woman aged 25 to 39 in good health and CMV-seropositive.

The DNA of the CDR3 is TGCGCCAGCAGCCAAGGGCGGTCCCTGGCCCCGAGCTCCTATAATTCACCCCTCCACTTT. This sequence encodes CASSQGRSLAPSSYNSPLHF. The chain employs TRBV4-3 and TRBJ1-6, with unresolved D. The germline V gene encodes CDR1 LGHNA and CDR2 YSLEER. Trimming removed 1 base from V and 0 bases from J, with 19 bases in between. The length of the CDR3 is 20 residues.

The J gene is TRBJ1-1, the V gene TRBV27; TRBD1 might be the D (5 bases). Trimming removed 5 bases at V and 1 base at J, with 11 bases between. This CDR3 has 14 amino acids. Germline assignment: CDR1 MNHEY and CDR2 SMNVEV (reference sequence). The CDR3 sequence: CASSPPGGNTEAFF. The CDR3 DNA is TGTGCCAGCAGTCCCCCGGGGGGGAACACTGAAGCTTTCTTT.

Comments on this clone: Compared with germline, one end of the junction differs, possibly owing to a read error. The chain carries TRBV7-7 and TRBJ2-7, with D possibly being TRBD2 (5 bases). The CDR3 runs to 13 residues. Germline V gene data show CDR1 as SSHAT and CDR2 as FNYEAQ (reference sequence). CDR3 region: CASSPGWGYEQYF. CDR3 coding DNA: TGTGCTAGCAGCCCGGGATGGGGCTACGAGCAGTACTTC.

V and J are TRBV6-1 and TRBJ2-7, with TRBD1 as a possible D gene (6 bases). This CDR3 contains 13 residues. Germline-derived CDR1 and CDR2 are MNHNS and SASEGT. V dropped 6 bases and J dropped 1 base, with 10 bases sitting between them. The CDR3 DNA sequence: TGTGCCAGCAGACTAACAGGGTCCTACGAGCAGTACTTC. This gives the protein CASRLTGSYEQYF.

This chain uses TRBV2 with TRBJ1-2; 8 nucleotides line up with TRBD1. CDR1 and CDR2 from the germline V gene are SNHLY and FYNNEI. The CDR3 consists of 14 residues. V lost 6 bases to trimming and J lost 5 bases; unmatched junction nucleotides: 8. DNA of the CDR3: TGTGCCAGCAGGAGACAGGGGTTCCTTTATGGCTACACCTTC. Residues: CASRRQGFLYGYTF.

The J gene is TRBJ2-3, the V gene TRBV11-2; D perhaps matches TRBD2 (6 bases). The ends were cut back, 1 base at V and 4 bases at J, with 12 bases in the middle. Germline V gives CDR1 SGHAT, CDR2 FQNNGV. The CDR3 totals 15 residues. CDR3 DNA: TGTGCCAGCAGCTTAGGCGGGACGGGCCCAGATACGCAGTATTTT. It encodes CASSLGGTGPDTQYF.

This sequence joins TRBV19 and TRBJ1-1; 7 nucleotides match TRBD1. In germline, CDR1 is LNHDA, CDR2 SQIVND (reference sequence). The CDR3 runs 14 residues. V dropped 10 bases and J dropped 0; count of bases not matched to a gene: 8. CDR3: CATRTGTVNTEAFF. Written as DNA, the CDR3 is TGTGCCACCCGGACCGGGACAGTGAACACTGAAGCTTTCTTT.

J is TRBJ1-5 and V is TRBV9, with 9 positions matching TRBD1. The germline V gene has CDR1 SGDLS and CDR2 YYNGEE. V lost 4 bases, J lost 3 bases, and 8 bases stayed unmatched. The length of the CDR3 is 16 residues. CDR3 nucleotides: TGTGCCAGCAGCCTCGGACAGGGGAAGTTCAATCAGCCCCAGCATTTT. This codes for CASSLGQGKFNQPQHF.

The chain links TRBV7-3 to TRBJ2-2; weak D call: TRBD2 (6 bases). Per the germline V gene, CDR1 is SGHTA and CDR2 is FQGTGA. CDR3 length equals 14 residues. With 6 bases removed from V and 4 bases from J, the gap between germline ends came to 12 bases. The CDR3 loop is CASRAGTPTGELFF. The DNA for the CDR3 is TGTGCCAGCAGGGCGGGGACCCCCACCGGGGAGCTGTTTTTT. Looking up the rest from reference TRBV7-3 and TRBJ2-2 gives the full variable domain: GAGVSQTPSNKVTEKGKYVELRCDPISGHTALYWYRQSLGQGPEFLIYFQGTGAADDSGLPNDRFFAVRPEGSVSTLKIQRTERGDSAVYLCASRAGTPTGELFFGEGSRLTVL.

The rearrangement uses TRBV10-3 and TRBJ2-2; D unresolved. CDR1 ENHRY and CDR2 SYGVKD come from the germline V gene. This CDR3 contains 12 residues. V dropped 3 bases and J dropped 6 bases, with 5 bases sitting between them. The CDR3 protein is CAISESAGELFF. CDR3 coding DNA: TGTGCCATCAGTGAATCCGCCGGGGAGCTGTTTTTT.

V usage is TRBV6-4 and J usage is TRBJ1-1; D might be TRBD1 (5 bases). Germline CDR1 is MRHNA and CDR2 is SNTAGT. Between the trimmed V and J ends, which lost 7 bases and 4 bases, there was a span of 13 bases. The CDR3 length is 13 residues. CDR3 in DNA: TGTGCCAGCAAGGGGCAGAGAGGCACTGAAGCTTTCTTT. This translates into CASKGQRGTEAFF.

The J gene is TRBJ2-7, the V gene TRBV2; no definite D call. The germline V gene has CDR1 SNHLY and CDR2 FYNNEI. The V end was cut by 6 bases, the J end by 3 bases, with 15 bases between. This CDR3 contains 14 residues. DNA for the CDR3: TGTGCCAGCAGCGGTACTGGGCGCCTCTACGAGCAGTACTTC. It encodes CASSGTGRLYEQYF.

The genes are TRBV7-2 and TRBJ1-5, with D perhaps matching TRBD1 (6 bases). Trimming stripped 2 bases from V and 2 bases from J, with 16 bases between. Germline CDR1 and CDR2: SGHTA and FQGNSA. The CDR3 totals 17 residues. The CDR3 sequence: CASSLRTTGIGNQPQHF. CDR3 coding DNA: TGTGCCAGCAGCTTACGTACAACAGGGATTGGCAATCAGCCCCAGCATTTT.

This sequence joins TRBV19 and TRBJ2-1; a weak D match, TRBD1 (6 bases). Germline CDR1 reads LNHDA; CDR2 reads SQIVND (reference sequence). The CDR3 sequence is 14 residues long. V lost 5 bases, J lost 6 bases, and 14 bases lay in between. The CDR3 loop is CASSWGQKLNEQFF. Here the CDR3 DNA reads TGTGCCAGTAGTTGGGGGCAGAAACTCAATGAGCAGTTCTTC.